This entry concerns a single TCR beta chain. The antigen remains undetermined. The data stem from a study of OX40 agonist ivuxolimab in advanced cancers. Study overall: Clinicians treated patients with ivuxolimab, an agonistic anti-OX40 (CD134) antibody. Dose-escalation patients were diagnosed with hepatocellular carcinoma, melanoma, renal cell cancer or head and neck cancer.

General study points: Expanded clones belonging to CD8+ T cells outnumbered, on average, those of CD4+. Expanded peripheral T cell antigen specificity was not determined.

Only in-frame clones appear in the TCRdb table, and some are missing; sequencing was by immunoSEQ multiplex PCR. The sample carries about 27,000 clones, around 86% recorded once. Trimming took 5 bases from V and 4 from J, leaving 17 bases between them. CDR1 and CDR2 (germline): SSHAT, FNYEAQ (reference sequence). This CDR3 spans 15 amino acids. The sequence derives from an adult with an advanced solid tumor such as melanoma, head and neck, liver or kidney cancer. The material was CD4+ or CD8+ T cells sorted from blood, obtained in a trial of the OX40 agonist ivuxolimab. This chain connects TRBV7-7 to TRBJ2-5; D tentatively reads TRBD1 or TRBD2 (5 bases each). CDR3 amino acids: CASSRLLGVGETQYF. The CDR3 DNA reads TGTGCCAGCAGCCGTCTTTTGGGGGTGGGAGAGACCCAGTACTTC.